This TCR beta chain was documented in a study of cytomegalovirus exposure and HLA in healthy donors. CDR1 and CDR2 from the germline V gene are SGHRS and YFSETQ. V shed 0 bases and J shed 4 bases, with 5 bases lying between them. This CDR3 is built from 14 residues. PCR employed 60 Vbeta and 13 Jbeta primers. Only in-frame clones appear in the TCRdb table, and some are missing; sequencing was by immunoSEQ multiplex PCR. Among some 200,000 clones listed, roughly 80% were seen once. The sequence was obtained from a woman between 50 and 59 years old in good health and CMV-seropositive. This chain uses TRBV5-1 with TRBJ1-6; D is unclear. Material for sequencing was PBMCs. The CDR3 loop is CASSLELYNSPLHF. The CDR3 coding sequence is TGCGCCAGCAGCTTGGAACTGTATAATTCACCCCTCCACTTT. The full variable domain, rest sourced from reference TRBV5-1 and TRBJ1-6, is KAGVTQTPRYLIKTRGQQVTLSCSPISGHRSVSWYQQTPGQGLQFLFEYFSETQRNKGNFPGRFSGRQFSNSRSEMNVSTLELGDSALYLCASSLELYNSPLHFGNGTRLTVT.